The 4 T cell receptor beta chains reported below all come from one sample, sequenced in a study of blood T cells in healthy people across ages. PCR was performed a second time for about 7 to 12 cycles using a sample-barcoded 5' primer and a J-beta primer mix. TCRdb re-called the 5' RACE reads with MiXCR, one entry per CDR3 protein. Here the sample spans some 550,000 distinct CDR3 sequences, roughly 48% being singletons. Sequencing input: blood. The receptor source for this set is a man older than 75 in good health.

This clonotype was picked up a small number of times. The CDR3 is CASSVWGRTEETQYF. CDR3 coding DNA: TGTGCCAGCAGCGTGTGGGGGCGAACGGAAGAGACCCAGTACTTC. The chain uses TRBV14 and TRBJ2-5; D possibly corresponds to TRBD1 (6 bases). V was shortened by 5 bases and J by 3 bases, with 16 bases between the two germline ends. The germline V gene has CDR1 SGHDN and CDR2 FVKESK. This CDR3 comprises 15 residues.

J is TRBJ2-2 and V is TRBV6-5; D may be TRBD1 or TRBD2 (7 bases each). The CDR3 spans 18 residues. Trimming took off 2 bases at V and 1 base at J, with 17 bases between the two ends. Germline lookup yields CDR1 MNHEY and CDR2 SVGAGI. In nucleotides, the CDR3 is TGTGCCAGCAGTTACCCCCGGGGAGGGGGCAAGAACACCGGGGAGCTGTTTTTT. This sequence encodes CASSYPRGGGKNTGELFF.

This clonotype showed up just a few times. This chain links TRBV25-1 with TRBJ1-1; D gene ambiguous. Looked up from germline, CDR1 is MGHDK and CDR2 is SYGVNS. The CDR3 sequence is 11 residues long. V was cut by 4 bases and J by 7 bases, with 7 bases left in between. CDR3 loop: CASSGGLEAFF. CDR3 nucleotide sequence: TGTGCCAGCAGTGGCGGGCTTGAAGCTTTCTTT.

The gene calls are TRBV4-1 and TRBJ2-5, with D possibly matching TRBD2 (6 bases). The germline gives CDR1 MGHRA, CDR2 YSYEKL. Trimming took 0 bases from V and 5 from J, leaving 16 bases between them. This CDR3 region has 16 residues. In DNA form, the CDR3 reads TGCGCCAGCAGCCAAGAGCCGGGACTCCCAAGGGAGACCCAGTACTTC. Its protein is CASSQEPGLPRETQYF.